The source of this T cell receptor beta chain is a study of CD8 T cells in Susac syndrome. The RNA input was roughly 0.45 to 1 ug, and it was reverse transcribed with random hexamers. Amplification of TCR beta CDR3 across 54 Vbeta and 13 Jbeta was performed with immunoSEQ multiplex PCR. From the immunoSEQ multiplex PCR reads, TCRdb called clonotypes with MiXCR, one entry per CDR3 protein. Of 180,000 or so distinct CDR3 sequences listed, about 95% are singletons. Germline lookup yields CDR1 GTSNPN and CDR2 SVGIG (reference sequence). The V and J ends lost 0 bases and 6 bases respectively, with 9 bases between them. This CDR3 contains 12 residues. Control patients had untreated stable or active relapsing-remitting multiple sclerosis by revised McDonald criteria.

The origin of this receptor is a human donor with multiple sclerosis. The chain employs TRBV30 and TRBJ2-7; D remains ambiguous. What was sequenced was CD4+ T cells from PBMCs. CDR3: CAWSVNRAEQYF. As DNA, the CDR3 is TGTGCCTGGAGTGTAAACAGAGCCGAGCAGTACTTC.